These 4 T cell receptor beta chains came from one sample sequenced in a study of T cells after yellow fever vaccination. Each CDR3 protein is one row after TCRdb ran MiXCR on the 5' RACE reads. Of 300,000 to 450,000 distinct CDR3 sequences in the sample, 6.2% were seen once. The specimen was PBMCs, collected 5 days after the yellow fever booster vaccination. These receptors all stem from a man younger than 45 who received the YFV17D yellow fever vaccine.

This clonotype was detected ten times or more. The CDR3 DNA follows: TGTGCCAGTAGTAGGGGGAGGCAGTTCCCCTACGAGCAGTACTTC. It specifies CASSRGRQFPYEQYF. V usage is TRBV19 and J usage is TRBJ2-7; D is possibly TRBD2 (6 bases). The CDR3 consists of 15 residues. V lost 4 bases, J lost 2 bases, and 15 bases lay in between. From germline, CDR1 is LNHDA and CDR2 SQIVND (reference sequence).

This clonotype was recorded at least ten times. V is TRBV19 and J is TRBJ2-2, with D perhaps TRBD1 (6 bases). Germline CDR1 and CDR2: LNHDA and SQIVND (reference sequence). This CDR3 is 17 amino acids long. V was shortened by 5 bases and J by 8 bases, with 24 bases between the two germline ends. The CDR3 region is CASSPVLMTGVVGELFF. The DNA for the CDR3 is TGTGCCAGTAGTCCTGTCCTTATGACAGGCGTGGTTGGGGAGCTGTTTTTT.

There are many counts of this clonotype. The rearrangement uses TRBV12-3 or TRBV12-4 and TRBJ1-5; TRBD1 aligns across 9 bases. CDR3 length: 14 amino acids. V trimming: 2 bases; J trimming: 7 bases; junction bases outside the gene matches: 3. DNA of the CDR3: TGTGCCAGCAGTTTAAGACAGGGGGTCCAGCCCCAGCATTTT. Protein sequence: CASSLRQGVQPQHF.

This clonotype appeared a few times. The chain uses TRBV29-1 and TRBJ2-3, with 11 bases lining up with TRBD2. This CDR3 region has 16 residues. The V gene end was trimmed by 2 bases and the J gene end by 5 bases; junction bases not matched to a gene: 9. The germline V gene has CDR1 SQVTM and CDR2 ANQGSEA. CDR3 nucleotide sequence: TGCAGCGTTGAAACTTCCGGACTAGCGGGTCGAGATACGCAGTATTTT. It yields the protein CSVETSGLAGRDTQYF.